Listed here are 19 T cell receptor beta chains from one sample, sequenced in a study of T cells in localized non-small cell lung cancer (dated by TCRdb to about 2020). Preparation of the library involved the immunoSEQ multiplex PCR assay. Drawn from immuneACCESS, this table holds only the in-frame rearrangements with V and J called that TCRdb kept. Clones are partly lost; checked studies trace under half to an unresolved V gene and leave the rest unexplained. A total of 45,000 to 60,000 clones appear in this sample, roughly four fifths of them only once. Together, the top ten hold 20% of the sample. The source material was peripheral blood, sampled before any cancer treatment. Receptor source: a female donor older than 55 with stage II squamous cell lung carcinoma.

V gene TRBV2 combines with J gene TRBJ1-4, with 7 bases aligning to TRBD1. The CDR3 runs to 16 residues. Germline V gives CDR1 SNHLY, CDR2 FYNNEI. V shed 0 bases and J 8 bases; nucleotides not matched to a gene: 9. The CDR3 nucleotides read TGTGCCAGCAGTGAAGCTAGGGCAGGGGGTCGGGAAAAACTGTTTTTT. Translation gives CASSEARAGGREKLFF.

The CDR3 DNA reads as TGTGCCAGCAGTGTCGCAGGCGAGCAGTACTTC. Protein product: CASSVAGEQYF. This chain uses TRBV2 with TRBJ2-7; no definite D call. V lost 4 bases and J 6 bases, leaving 7 bases between the germline ends. There are 11 residues in the CDR3. Germline lookup yields CDR1 SNHLY and CDR2 FYNNEI.

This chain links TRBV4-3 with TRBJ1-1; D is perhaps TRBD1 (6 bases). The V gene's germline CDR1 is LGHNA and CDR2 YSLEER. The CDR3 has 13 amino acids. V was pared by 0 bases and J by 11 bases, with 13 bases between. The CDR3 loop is CASSQDGGLRAFF. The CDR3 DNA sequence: TGCGCCAGCAGCCAAGATGGGGGGCTTCGGGCTTTCTTT.

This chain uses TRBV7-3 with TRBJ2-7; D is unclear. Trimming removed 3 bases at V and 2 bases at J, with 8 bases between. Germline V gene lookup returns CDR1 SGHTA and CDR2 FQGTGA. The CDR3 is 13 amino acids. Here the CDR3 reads CASSFGVAYEQYF. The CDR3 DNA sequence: TGTGCCAGCAGCTTTGGGGTGGCCTACGAGCAGTACTTC.

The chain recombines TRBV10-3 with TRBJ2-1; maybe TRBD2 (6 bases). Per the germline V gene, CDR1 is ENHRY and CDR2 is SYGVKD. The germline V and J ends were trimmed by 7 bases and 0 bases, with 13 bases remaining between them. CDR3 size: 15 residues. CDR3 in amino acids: CAITEAGLSYNEQFF. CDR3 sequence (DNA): TGTGCCATCACGGAAGCGGGCCTCTCCTACAATGAGCAGTTCTTC.

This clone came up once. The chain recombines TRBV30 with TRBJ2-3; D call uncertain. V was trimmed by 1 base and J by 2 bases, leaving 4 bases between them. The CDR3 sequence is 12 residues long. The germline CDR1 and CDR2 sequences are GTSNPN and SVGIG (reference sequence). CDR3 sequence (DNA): TGTGCCTGGAGTGCCAACACAGATACGCAGTATTTT. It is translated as CAWSANTDTQYF.

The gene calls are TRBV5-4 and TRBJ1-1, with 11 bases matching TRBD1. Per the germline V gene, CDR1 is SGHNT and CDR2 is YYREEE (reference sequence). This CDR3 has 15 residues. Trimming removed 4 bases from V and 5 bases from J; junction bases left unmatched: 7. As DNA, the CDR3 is TGTGCCAGCAGCCTCCCGGGACAGGGGGGGACTGAAGCTTTCTTT. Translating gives CASSLPGQGGTEAFF.

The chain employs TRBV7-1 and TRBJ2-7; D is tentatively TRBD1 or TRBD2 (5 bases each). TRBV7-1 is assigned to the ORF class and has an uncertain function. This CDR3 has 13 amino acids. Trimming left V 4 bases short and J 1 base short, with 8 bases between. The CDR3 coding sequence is TGTGCCAGCAGCTTGGGACGGTCCTACGAGCAGTACTTC. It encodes CASSLGRSYEQYF.

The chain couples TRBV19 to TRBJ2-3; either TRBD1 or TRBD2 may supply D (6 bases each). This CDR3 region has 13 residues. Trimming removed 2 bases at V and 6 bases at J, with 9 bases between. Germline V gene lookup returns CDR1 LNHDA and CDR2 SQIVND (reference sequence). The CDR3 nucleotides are TGTGCCAGTAGTATACGGGGGCGGGATACGCAGTATTTT. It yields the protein CASSIRGRDTQYF.

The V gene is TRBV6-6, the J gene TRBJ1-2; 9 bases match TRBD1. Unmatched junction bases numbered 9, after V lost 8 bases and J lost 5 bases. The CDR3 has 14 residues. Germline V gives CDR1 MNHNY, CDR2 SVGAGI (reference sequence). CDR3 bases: TGTGCCAGCCGTGGGGACAGGGAGGTATATGGCTACACCTTC. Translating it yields CASRGDREVYGYTF.

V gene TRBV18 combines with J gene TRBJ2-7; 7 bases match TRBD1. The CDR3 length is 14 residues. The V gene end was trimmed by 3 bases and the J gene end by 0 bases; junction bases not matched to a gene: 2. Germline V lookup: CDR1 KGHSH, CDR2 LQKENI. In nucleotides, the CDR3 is TGTGCCAGCTCACCGGGACAGAACTCCTACGAGCAGTACTTC. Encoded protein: CASSPGQNSYEQYF.

Here the CDR3 DNA reads TGTGCCAGCAGACAGGGTGCTAACTATGGCTACACCTTC. Translating it yields CASRQGANYGYTF. This chain links TRBV6-5 with TRBJ1-2, with a tentative D call TRBD1 (6 bases). In germline, CDR1 is MNHEY, CDR2 SVGAGI. Trimming took 6 bases from V and 0 from J, leaving 8 bases between them. The CDR3 has 13 amino acids.

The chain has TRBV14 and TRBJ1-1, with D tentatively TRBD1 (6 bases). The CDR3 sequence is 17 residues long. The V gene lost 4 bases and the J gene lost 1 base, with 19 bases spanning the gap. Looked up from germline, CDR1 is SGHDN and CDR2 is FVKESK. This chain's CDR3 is CASSPLWGGVGNTEAFF. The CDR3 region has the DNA TGTGCCAGCAGCCCCCTATGGGGGGGCGTGGGGAACACTGAAGCTTTCTTT. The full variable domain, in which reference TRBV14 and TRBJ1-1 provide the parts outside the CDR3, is EAGVTQFPSHSVIEKGQTVTLRCDPISGHDNLYWYRRVMGKEIKFLLHFVKESKQDESGMPNNRFLAERTGGTYSTLKVQPAELEDSGVYFCASSPLWGGVGNTEAFFGQGTRLTVV.

CDR3 region: CASSHRGSNTGELFF. CDR3 DNA: TGTGCCAGCAGTCACCGGGGTTCGAACACCGGGGAGCTGTTTTTT. The V and J genes are TRBV6-5 and TRBJ2-2, with a weak D call TRBD2 (5 bases). Trimming stripped 5 bases from V and 0 bases from J, with 10 bases between. There are 15 residues in the CDR3. The V gene's germline CDR1 is MNHEY and CDR2 SVGAGI.

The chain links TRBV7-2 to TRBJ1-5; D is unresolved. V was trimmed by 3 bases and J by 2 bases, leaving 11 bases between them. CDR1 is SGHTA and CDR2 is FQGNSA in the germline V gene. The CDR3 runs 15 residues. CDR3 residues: CASSLGSLGNQPQHF. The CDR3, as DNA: TGTGCCAGCAGCTTGGGGTCCTTAGGCAATCAGCCCCAGCATTTT.

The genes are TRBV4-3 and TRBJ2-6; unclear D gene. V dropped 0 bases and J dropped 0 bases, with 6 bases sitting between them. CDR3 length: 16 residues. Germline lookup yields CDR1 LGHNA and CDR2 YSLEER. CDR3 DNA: TGCGCCAGCAGCCAAGAACTCTACTCTGGGGCCAACGTCCTGACTTTC. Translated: CASSQELYSGANVLTF.

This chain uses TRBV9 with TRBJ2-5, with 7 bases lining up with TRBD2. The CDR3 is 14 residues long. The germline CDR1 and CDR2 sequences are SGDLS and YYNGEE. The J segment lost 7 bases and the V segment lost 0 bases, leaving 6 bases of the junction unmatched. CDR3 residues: CASSVGEGRLTQYF. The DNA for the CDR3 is TGTGCCAGCAGCGTAGGGGAGGGGAGGTTGACCCAGTACTTC.

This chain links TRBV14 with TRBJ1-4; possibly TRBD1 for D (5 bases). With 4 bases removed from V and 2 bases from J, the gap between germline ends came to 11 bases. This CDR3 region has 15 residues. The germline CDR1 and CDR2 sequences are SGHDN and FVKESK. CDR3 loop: CASSLETATNEKLFF. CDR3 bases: TGTGCCAGCAGCCTTGAGACAGCGACTAATGAAAAACTGTTTTTT.

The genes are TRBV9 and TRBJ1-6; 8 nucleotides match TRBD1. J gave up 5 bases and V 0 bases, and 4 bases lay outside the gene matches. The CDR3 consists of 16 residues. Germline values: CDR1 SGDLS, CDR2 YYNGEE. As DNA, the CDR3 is TGTGCCAGCAGCGTAGCTCAGGGGGCGAATAATTCACCCCTCCACTTT. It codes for CASSVAQGANNSPLHF. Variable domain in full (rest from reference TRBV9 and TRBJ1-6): DSGVTQTPKHLITATGQRVTLRCSPRSGDLSVYWYQQSLDQGLQFLIQYYNGEERAKGNILERFSAQQFPDLHSELNLSSLELGDSALYFCASSVAQGANNSPLHFGNGTRLTVT.